Listed here are 4 T cell receptor beta chains from one sample, sequenced in a study of human T cells and chemical hapten exposure (dated by TCRdb to about 2021). Interpreted using the paper, the time point label stands for: pre-sensitization, week 0. The sample's treatment or condition label, decoded: therapeutic diphenylcyclopropenone sensitization with weekly scalp DPC. Library generation was performed with RACE. Sequencing took place on a NextSeq 500. TCRdb trimmed public reads at Q25 via fastp, called clones via MiXCR and kept in-frame beta chains. Rows merge per CDR3 protein into single entries with the most common DNA and genes. This sample comprises some 300,000 distinct CDR3 sequences, approximately 5% of them detected only once. The top ten clonotypes cover less than 9% of the sample. The material was whole blood, obtained in connection with sensitization to the hapten diphenylcyclopropenone (DPC). The receptors originated from a woman under 30 with alopecia areata. Some clones in this sample may be carry-over from other donors' samples.

The chain carries TRBV2 and TRBJ2-3; 7 nucleotides agree with TRBD2. J was trimmed by 3 bases and V by 8 bases; bases with no gene match: 8. The CDR3 spans 14 residues. CDR1 and CDR2 from the germline V gene are SNHLY and FYNNEI. In DNA form, the CDR3 reads TGTGCCAGCCATGGGGGGGTTCTGACAGATACGCAGTATTTT. It translates to CASHGGVLTDTQYF.

This clonotype has only a few counts. The chain is built from TRBV21-1 and TRBJ1-5; the DNA was not compared with TRBD1, the D call given in the table. TRBV21-1 is assigned pseudogene status. There are 10 residues in the CDR3. The CDR3 DNA is TGTGCCCTTCTGGGACACCCCCAGCATTTT. This translates into CALLGHPQHF.

This clonotype was detected many times. The V and J genes are TRBV28 and TRBJ2-7, with unresolved D. The CDR3 has 15 residues. Germline values: CDR1 MDHEN, CDR2 SYDVKM. The germline V and J ends were trimmed by 5 bases and 4 bases, with 18 bases remaining between them. Written as DNA, the CDR3 is TGTGCCAGCAGTCTCGACTTCGCAATTACTTACGAGCAGTACTTC. The encoded protein is CASSLDFAITYEQYF.

The J gene is TRBJ1-2, the V gene TRBV7-2; D not certain. CDR1 SGHTA and CDR2 FQGNSA come from the germline V gene. Trimming cost V 4 bases and J 4 bases, with 16 bases left between them. There are 15 residues in the CDR3. The CDR3 sequence is CASSSQKGSGYGYTF. CDR3 coding DNA: TGTGCCAGCAGCTCCCAGAAGGGCTCCGGCTATGGCTACACCTTC.